Included here is one TCR beta chain sequence, with context. The antigen is unknown. Method: immunoSEQ multiplex PCR; TCRdb's copy keeps in-frame clones and lacks some. Of approximately 22,000 clones in the sample, about 90% were seen once. The V gene's germline CDR1 is SEHNR and CDR2 FQNEAQ (reference sequence). The CDR3 consists of 17 residues. Trimming removed 5 bases at V and 5 bases at J, with 22 bases between. The data originate from a study of T cells in localized non-small cell lung cancer. Overall study findings and caveats: Heterogeneity remains possible because sequencing was limited to only one tumor region. Adjacent lung held a median 57 of the top 100 tumor clones.

The V call is TRBV7-9, the J call TRBJ2-1; perhaps TRBD2 as D (6 bases). The receptor was isolated from a male donor at least 60 years old with stage I squamous cell lung carcinoma. Sequenced here: peripheral blood, sampled before any cancer treatment. The CDR3 nucleotides read TGTGCCAGCAGCCGACTCCCCCACCGGGACTTGAACAATGAGCAGTTCTTC. Translation gives CASSRLPHRDLNNEQFF.